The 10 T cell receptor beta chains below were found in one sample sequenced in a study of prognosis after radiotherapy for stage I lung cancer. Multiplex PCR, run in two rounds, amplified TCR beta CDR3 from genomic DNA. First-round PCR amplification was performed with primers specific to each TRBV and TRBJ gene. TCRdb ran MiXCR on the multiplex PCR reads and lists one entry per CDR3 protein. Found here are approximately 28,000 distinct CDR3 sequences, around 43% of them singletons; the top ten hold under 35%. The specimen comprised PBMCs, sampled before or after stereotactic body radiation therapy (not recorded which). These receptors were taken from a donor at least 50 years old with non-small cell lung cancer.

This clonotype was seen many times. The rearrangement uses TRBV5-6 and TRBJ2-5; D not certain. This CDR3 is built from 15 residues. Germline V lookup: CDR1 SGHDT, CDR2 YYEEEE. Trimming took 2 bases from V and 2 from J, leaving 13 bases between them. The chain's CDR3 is CASSFVSTGQETQYF. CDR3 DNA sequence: TGTGCCAGCAGCTTTGTCAGTACGGGTCAAGAGACCCAGTACTTC.

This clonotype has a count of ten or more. Written as DNA, the CDR3 is TGTGCCAGCAGTAACCGCGAACCAGGATCGTTGCAGTATAGCAATCAGCCCCAGCATTTT. This gives the protein CASSNREPGSLQYSNQPQHF. This chain uses TRBV6-2 or TRBV6-3 with TRBJ1-5; D unclear. CDR1 and CDR2 from the germline V gene are MNHEY and SVGEGT. This CDR3 region has 20 residues. The germline V and J ends were trimmed by 5 bases and 0 bases, with 26 bases remaining between them.

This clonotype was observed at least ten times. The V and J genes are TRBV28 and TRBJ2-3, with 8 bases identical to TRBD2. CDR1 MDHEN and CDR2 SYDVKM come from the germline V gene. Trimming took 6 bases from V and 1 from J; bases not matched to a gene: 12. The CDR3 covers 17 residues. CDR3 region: CASRPNIAGMGTDTQYF. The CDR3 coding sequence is TGTGCCAGCAGACCTAACATAGCGGGAATGGGCACAGATACGCAGTATTTT. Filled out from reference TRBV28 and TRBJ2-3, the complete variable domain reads DVKVTQSSRYLVKRTGEKVFLECVQDMDHENMFWYRQDPGLGLRLIYFSYDVKMKEKGDIPEGYSVSREKKERFSLILESASTNQTSMYLCASRPNIAGMGTDTQYFGPGTRLTVL.

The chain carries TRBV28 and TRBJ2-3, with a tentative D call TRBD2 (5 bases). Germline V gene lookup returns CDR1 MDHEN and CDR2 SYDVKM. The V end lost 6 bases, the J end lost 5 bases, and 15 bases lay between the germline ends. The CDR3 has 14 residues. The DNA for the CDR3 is TGTGCCAGCAGACCCTTAAAAGAGGGAGATACGCAGTATTTT. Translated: CASRPLKEGDTQYF.

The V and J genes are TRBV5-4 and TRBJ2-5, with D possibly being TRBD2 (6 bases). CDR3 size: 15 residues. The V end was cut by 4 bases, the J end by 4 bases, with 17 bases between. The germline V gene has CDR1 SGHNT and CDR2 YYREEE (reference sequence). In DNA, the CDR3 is TGTGCCAGCAGCGTGGGTTCTGGAGCGGGAGAGACCCAGTACTTC. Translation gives CASSVGSGAGETQYF.

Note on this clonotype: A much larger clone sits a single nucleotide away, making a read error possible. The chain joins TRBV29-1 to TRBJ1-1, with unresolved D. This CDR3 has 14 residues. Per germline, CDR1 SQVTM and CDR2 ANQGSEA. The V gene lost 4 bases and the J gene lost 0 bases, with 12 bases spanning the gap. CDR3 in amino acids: CSVVASSMNTEAFF. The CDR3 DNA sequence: TGCAGCGTTGTAGCGAGTTCCATGAACACTGAAGCTTTCTTT. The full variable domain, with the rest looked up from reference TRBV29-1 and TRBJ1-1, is SAVISQKPSRDICQRGTSLTIQCQVDSQVTMMFWYRQQPGQSLTLIATANQGSEATYESGFVIDKFPISRPNLTFSTLTVSNMSPEDSSIYLCSVVASSMNTEAFFGQGTRLTVV.

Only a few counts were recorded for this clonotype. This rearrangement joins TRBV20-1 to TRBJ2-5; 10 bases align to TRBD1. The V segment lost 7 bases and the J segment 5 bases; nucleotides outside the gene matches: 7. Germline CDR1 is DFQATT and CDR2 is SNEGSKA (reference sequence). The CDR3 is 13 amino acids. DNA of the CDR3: TGCAGTGTTATGACAGGGGGCCGGGAGACCCAGTACTTC. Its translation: CSVMTGGRETQYF.

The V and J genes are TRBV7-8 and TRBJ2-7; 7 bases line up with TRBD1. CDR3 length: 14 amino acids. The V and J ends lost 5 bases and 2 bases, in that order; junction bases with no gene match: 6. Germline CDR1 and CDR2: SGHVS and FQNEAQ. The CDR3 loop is CASSPRDRAYEQYF. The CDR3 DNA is TGTGCCAGCAGCCCCAGGGACAGAGCCTACGAGCAGTACTTC.

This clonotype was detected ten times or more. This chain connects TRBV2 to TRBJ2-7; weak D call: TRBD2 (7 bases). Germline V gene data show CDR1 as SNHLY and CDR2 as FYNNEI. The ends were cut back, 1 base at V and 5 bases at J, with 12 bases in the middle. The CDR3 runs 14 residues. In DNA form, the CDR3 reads TGTGCCAGCAGTGAAGGGGGGGGGGCGGACGAGCAGTACTTC. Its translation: CASSEGGGADEQYF.

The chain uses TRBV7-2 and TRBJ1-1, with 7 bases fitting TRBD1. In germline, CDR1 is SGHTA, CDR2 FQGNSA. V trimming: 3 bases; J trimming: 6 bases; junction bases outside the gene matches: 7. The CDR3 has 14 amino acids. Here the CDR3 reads CASSFLGQGAEAFF. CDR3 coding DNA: TGTGCCAGCAGCTTCCTTGGTCAGGGGGCTGAAGCTTTCTTT.